This T cell receptor (beta chain) was sequenced in a study of blood T cells in healthy people across ages. Study-wide points: There were more naive CD4+ cells and higher diversity in long-lived donors than in aged donors. No conclusive comparison of naive versus antigen-experienced cells was possible with unsorted PBMCs.

Primers used in a second PCR of about 7 to 12 cycles were a sample-barcoded 5' primer and a J-beta primer mix. TCRdb reprocessed the 5' RACE reads via MiXCR and lists one record per CDR3 protein. The top ten clones hold around a fifth of a sample with hundreds of thousands of distinct CDR3 sequences, approximately 22% of them seen once. This clonotype appeared a few times. Antigen: not known. CDR3 length: 13 amino acids. Germline V gene lookup returns CDR1 SGHRS and CDR2 YFSETQ. V shed 7 bases and J shed 4 bases, with 14 bases lying between them. This chain links TRBV5-1 with TRBJ1-1, with D uncertain. Sequenced sample: blood. The clonotype was recovered from a man between 65 and 85 years old in good health. CDR3 region: CASRRTEGTEAFF. The CDR3 nucleotides are TGCGCCAGCCGGCGAACGGAGGGCACTGAAGCTTTCTTT.